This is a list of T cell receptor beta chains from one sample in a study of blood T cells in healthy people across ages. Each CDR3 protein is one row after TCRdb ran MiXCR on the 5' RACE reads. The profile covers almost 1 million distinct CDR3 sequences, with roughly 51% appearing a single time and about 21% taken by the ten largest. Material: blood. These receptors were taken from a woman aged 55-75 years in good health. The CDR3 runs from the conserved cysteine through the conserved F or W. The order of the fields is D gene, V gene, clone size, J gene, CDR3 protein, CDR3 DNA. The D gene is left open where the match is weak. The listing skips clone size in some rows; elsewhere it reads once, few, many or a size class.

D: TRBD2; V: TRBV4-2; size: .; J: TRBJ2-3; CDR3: CASSPGLAGGGGTDTQYF; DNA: TGTGCCAGCAGTCCTGGACTAGCGGGAGGTGGAGGCACAGATACGCAGTATTTT
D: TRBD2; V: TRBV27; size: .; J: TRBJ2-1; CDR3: CASSLSGRVGGEQFF; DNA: TGTGCCAGCAGTCTGAGCGGGAGGGTAGGTGGTGAGCAGTTCTTC
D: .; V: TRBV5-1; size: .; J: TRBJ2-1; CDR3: CASSLDGAGAVDEQFF; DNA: TGCGCCAGCAGCTTGGATGGGGCGGGGGCGGTTGATGAGCAGTTCTTC
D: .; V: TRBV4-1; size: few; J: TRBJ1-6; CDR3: CASSQDPGARSSPLHF; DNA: TGCGCCAGCAGCCAAGACCCCGGGGCAAGGAGTTCACCCCTCCACTTT
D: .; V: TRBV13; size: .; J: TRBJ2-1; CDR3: CASRPDEVNEQFF; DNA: TGTGCCAGCAGACCCGACGAAGTCAATGAGCAGTTCTTC
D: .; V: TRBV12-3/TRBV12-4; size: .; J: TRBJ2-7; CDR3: CASSSGQGKIYEQYF; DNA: TGTGCCAGCAGTTCCGGGCAGGGGAAGATCTACGAGCAGTACTTC
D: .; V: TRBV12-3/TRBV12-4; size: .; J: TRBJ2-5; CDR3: CASIPLGGPETQYF; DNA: TGTGCCAGCATCCCGTTGGGGGGTCCGGAGACCCAGTACTTC
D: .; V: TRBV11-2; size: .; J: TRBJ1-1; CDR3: CASSLIRGRTEAFF; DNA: TGTGCCAGCAGCTTAATCAGGGGTCGCACTGAAGCTTTCTTT
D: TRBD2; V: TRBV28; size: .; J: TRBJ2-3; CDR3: CASRLTSAFTDTQYF; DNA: TGTGCCAGCAGACTAACTAGCGCATTCACAGATACGCAGTATTTT
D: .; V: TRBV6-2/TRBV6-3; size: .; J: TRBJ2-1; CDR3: CASSYPGATNYNEQFF; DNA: TGTGCCAGCAGTTACCCAGGCGCGACTAACTACAATGAGCAGTTCTTC
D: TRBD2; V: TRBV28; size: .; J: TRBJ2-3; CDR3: CASSFSGLAGAEDTQYF; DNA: TGTGCCAGCAGTTTTAGCGGACTAGCGGGAGCGGAAGATACGCAGTATTTT
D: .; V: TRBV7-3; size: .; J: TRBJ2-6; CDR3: CASSSSEDGANVLTF; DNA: TGTGCCAGCAGCTCCTCCGAAGACGGGGCCAACGTCCTGACTTTC
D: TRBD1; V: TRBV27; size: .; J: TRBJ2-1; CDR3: CASSLGWTGSYNEQFF; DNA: TGTGCCAGCAGTTTAGGGTGGACAGGGTCCTACAATGAGCAGTTCTTC
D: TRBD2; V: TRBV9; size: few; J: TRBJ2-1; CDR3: CASSPRLAGGYNEQFF; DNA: TGTGCCAGCAGCCCACGACTAGCGGGAGGCTACAATGAGCAGTTCTTC
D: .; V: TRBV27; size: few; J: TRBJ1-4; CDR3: CASSLGRFEKLFF; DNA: TGTGCCAGCAGTTTAGGGAGGTTTGAAAAACTGTTTTTT
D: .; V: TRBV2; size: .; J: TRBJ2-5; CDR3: CAGGRNQETQYF; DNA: TGTGCCGGGGGCCGGAACCAAGAGACCCAGTACTTC
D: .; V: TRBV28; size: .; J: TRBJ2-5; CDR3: CASTRERETQYF; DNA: TGTGCCAGCACACGGGAGCGAGAGACCCAGTACTTC
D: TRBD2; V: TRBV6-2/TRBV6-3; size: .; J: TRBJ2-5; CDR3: CATGLAGVQETQYF; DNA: TGTGCCACCGGACTAGCGGGAGTTCAAGAGACCCAGTACTTC
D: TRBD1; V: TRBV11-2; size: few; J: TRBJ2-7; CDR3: CASSYLGQEAFEQYF; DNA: TGTGCCAGCAGCTACCTCGGACAGGAAGCGTTCGAGCAGTACTTC
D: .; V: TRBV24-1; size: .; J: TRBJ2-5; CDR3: CATSEDPPQETQYF; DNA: TGTGCCACCAGTGAAGACCCACCTCAAGAGACCCAGTACTTC
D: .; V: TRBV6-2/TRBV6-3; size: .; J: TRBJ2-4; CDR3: CASSTTVNIQYF; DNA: TGTGCCAGCAGTACGACCGTAAACATTCAGTACTTC
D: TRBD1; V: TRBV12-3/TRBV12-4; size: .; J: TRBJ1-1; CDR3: CASSPRQGHPEAFF; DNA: TGTGCCAGCAGTCCTCGACAGGGGCACCCTGAAGCTTTCTTT
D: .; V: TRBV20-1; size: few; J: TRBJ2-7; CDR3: CSAFTGEVGNYEQYF; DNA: TGCAGTGCTTTTACAGGGGAGGTAGGGAACTACGAGCAGTACTTC
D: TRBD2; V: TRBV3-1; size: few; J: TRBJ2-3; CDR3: CASSQAGLAGSNVDTQYF; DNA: TGTGCCAGCAGCCAAGCGGGACTAGCGGGAAGTAATGTGGATACGCAGTATTTT
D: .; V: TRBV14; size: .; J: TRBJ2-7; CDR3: CASPTYEQYF; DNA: TGTGCCAGCCCGACTTACGAGCAGTACTTC
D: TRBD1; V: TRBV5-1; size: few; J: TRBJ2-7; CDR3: CASSNRDRHEQYF; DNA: TGCGCCAGCAGCAACCGGGACAGGCACGAGCAGTACTTC
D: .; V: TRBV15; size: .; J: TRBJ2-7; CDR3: CATSRDNGAYEQYF; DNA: TGTGCCACCAGCAGAGACAATGGGGCCTACGAGCAGTACTTC
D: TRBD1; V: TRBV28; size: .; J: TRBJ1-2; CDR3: CASSLWGGDSPSYRHGYTF; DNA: TGTGCCAGCAGCCTTTGGGGGGGGGACAGTCCCTCATACCGACATGGCTACACCTTC
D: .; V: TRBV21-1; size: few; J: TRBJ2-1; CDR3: CASPGLGSYNEQFF; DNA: TGTGCCAGTCCGGGACTAGGGTCCTACAATGAGCAGTTCTTC
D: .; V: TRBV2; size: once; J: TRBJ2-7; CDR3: CASSVSRGSSYEQYF; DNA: TGTGCCAGCAGTGTTTCGAGGGGGAGCTCCTACGAGCAGTACTTC
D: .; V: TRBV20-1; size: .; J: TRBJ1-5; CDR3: CSANSGHGNQPQHF; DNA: TGCAGTGCGAATTCAGGGCATGGCAATCAGCCCCAGCATTTT
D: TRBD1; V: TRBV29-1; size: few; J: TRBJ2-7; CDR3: CSVGEDRGFSRYEQYF; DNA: TGCAGCGTCGGGGAGGACAGGGGTTTTTCTCGTTACGAGCAGTACTTC
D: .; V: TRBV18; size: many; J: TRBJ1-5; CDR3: CASSPGGNQPQHF; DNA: TGTGCCAGCAGCCCCGGGGGGAATCAGCCCCAGCATTTT
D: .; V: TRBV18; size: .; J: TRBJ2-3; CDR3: CASSRASAQDTQYF; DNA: TGTGCCAGCTCACGGGCTAGCGCCCAGGATACGCAGTATTTT
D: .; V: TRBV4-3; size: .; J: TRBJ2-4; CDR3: CASSQVWDGGGEAKNIQYF; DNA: TGCGCCAGCAGCCAAGTTTGGGACGGTGGAGGAGAGGCTAAAAACATTCAGTACTTC
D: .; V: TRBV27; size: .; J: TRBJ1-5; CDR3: CASSLRLPLVLPQHF; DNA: TGTGCCAGCAGTTTGAGACTGCCTTTGGTTTTGCCCCAGCATTTT
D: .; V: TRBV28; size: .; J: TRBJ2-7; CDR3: CASSPQGRGSYEQYF; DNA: TGTGCCAGCAGTCCACAGGGGAGGGGATCCTACGAGCAGTACTTC
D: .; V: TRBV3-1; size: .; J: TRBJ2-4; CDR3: CASSQAAASAKNIQYF; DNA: TGTGCCAGCAGCCAAGCCGCGGCTTCCGCCAAAAACATTCAGTACTTC
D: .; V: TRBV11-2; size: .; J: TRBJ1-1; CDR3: CASSLDLRNTEAFF; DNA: TGTGCCAGCAGCTTAGATTTGAGGAACACTGAAGCTTTCTTT
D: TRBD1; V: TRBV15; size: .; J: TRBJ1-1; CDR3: CATTFDRDTEAFF; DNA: TGTGCCACCACCTTTGACAGGGACACTGAAGCTTTCTTT
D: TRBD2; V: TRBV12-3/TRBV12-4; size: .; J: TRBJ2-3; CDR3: CASRLIGTTLSTDTQYF; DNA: TGTGCCAGCAGATTAATCGGGACTACTCTGTCCACAGATACGCAGTATTTT
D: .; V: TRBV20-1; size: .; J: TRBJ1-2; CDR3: CSARQVNYGYTF; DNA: TGCAGTGCTAGGCAGGTGAACTATGGCTACACCTTC
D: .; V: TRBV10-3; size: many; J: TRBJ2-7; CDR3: CAIGGYEQYF; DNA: TGTGCCATCGGGGGCTACGAGCAGTACTTC
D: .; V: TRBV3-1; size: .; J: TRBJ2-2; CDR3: CASSQGSLTSGELFF; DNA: TGTGCCAGCAGCCAAGGGAGCTTGACGAGCGGGGAGCTGTTTTTT
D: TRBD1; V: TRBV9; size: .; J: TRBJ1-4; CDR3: CASSAPTGIGEKLFF; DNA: TGTGCCAGCAGCGCGCCGACAGGGATTGGGGAAAAACTGTTTTTT
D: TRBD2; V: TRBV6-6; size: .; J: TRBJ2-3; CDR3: CASSYSGPGGSTDTEYF; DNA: TGTGCCAGCAGTTACTCGGGACCGGGAGGGAGTACAGATACGGAGTATTTT
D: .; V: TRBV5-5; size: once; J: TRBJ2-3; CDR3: CASSLGGSGVSTDTQYF; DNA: TGTGCCAGCAGCTTGGGGGGTAGCGGAGTGAGCACAGATACGCAGTATTTT
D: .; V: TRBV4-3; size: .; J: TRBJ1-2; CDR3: CASSQGGVANYGYTF; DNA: TGCGCCAGCAGCCAAGGGGGAGTAGCTAACTATGGCTACACCTTC
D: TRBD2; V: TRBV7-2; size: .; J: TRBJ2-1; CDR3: CASSLGLAGGLPSYNEQFF; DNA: TGTGCCAGCAGCTTGGGACTAGCGGGAGGGCTACCCTCCTACAATGAGCAGTTCTTC
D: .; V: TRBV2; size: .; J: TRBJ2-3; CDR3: CASSRLGYTDTQYF; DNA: TGTGCCAGCAGCCGCTTGGGGTACACAGATACGCAGTATTTT
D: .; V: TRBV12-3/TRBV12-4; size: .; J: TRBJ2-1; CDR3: CASSWSGLIYNEQFF; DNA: TGTGCCAGCAGTTGGTCGGGACTCATCTACAATGAGCAGTTCTTC
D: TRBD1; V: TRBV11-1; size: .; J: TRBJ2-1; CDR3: CASSSRQGPYNEQFF; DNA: TGTGCCAGCAGCTCAAGACAGGGGCCCTACAATGAGCAGTTCTTC
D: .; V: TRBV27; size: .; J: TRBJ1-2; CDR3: CAGSLGVSYGHTF; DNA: TGTGCCGGCAGTTTAGGGGTTTCCTATGGCCACACCTTC
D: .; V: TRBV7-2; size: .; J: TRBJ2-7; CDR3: CASSPGTSSPYNEQYF; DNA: TGTGCCAGCAGCCCCGGGACTTCTTCCCCATACAATGAGCAGTACTTC
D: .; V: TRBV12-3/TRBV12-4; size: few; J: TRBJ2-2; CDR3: CASTGVTGELFF; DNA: TGTGCCAGCACCGGAGTCACCGGGGAGCTGTTTTTT
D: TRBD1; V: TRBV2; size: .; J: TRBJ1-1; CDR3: CASGGEGAAIAFF; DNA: TGTGCCAGCGGTGGAGAGGGGGCTGCAATTGCTTTCTTT
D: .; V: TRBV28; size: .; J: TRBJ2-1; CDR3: CASSLGAQGLNEQFF; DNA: TGTGCCAGCAGTTTGGGCGCGCAGGGATTAAATGAGCAGTTCTTC
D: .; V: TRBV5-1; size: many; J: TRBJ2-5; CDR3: CASSLQGGETQYF; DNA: TGCGCCAGCAGCTTACAGGGTGGTGAGACCCAGTACTTC
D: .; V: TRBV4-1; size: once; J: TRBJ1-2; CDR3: CASSQGGRVYGYTF; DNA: TGCGCCAGCAGCCAAGGCGGGCGCGTATATGGCTACACCTTC
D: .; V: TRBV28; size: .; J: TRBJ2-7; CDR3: CASRGASGIYEQYF; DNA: TGTGCCAGCAGGGGGGCTAGCGGAATTTACGAGCAGTACTTC